The rows below give T cell receptor beta chains drawn from one sample of a study of CD8+ T cells in alopecia areata. The repertoire was sequenced with immunoSEQ multiplex PCR; TCRdb's copy has only in-frame clones and lacks some. The sample has over 150,000 clones; roughly three fifths are singletons. The sequenced material came from CD8+ T cells sorted from blood. These receptors were taken from a human donor in good health. Both conserved end residues are part of each CDR3. The D gene is left open where the match is weak. Not all rows give a size; the values are once, few, many and, for expanded clones, a class.

d_gene | abundance | j_gene | v_gene | CDR3aa | CDR3nt
- | - | TRBJ1-1 | TRBV4-1 | CASGTQGLGTEAFF | TGCGCCAGCGGTACGCAGGGGCTGGGCACTGAAGCTTTCTTT
- | few | TRBJ2-6 | TRBV11-2 | CASGRSGANVLTF | TGTGCCAGCGGTAGGTCTGGGGCCAACGTCCTGACTTTC
TRBD1 | few | TRBJ2-2 | TRBV29-1 | CSVDQTGGSGELFF | TGCAGCGTTGACCAGACAGGGGGCTCTGGGGAGCTGTTTTTT
TRBD1 | - | TRBJ1-2 | TRBV29-1 | CSVVGGVNYGYTF | TGCAGCGTTGTAGGGGGCGTGAACTATGGCTACACCTTC
- | - | TRBJ1-1 | TRBV25-1 | CASGQDTEAFF | TGTGCCAGCGGGCAGGACACTGAAGCTTTCTTT
- | - | TRBJ2-5 | TRBV27 | CASRLRGGETQYF | TGTGCCAGCAGACTGCGTGGGGGCGAGACCCAGTACTTC
- | - | TRBJ1-1 | TRBV9 | CASSTGGTEAFF | TGTGCCAGCAGCACGGGCGGCACTGAAGCTTTCTTT
- | few | TRBJ1-2 | TRBV29-1 | CSVGTIPAF | TGCAGCGTGGGGACAATTCCTGCCTTC
- | - | TRBJ2-6 | TRBV29-1 | CSVREGRGGANVLTF | TGCAGCGTTCGGGAAGGGAGAGGTGGGGCCAACGTCCTGACTTTC
- | - | TRBJ1-2 | TRBV30 | CAYERLPVGYTF | TGTGCCTACGAGAGACTCCCGGTGGGCTACACCTTC
- | - | TRBJ2-1 | TRBV5-6 | CASSLGGFANEQFF | TGTGCCAGCAGCTTGGGAGGGTTCGCCAATGAGCAGTTCTTC
- | - | TRBJ1-1 | TRBV2 | CASSEWAAKEVEAFF | TGTGCCAGCAGTGAATGGGCTGCAAAAGAAGTGGAAGCTTTCTTT
- | few | TRBJ2-7 | TRBV4-1 | CASSQAGVGAYEQYF | TGCGCCAGCAGCCAAGCAGGGGTAGGGGCCTACGAGCAGTACTTC
TRBD2 | - | TRBJ2-5 | TRBV4-2 | CASSQDPAGGLEETQYF | TGTGCCAGCAGCCAAGATCCAGCGGGGGGCCTGGAGGAGACCCAGTACTTC
- | - | TRBJ1-2 | TRBV13 | CASSPQGRRWGYTF | TGTGCCAGCAGCCCTCAGGGACGGCGATGGGGCTACACCTTC
TRBD2 | - | TRBJ2-7 | TRBV2 | CASGDLAGEQYF | TGTGCCAGCGGAGACCTAGCGGGCGAGCAGTACTTC
- | few | TRBJ2-3 | TRBV29-1 | CSVSGTNADTQYF | TGCAGCGTCTCCGGGACAAATGCCGATACGCAGTATTTT
- | - | TRBJ2-7 | TRBV27 | CASSLSGGSYEQYF | TGTGCCAGCAGTTTAAGTGGGGGAAGTTACGAGCAGTACTTC
- | - | TRBJ2-3 | TRBV6-5 | CASSYETSRLDTQYF | TGTGCCAGCAGTTACGAGACTAGTAGGCTGGATACGCAGTATTTT
TRBD2 | - | TRBJ2-1 | TRBV4-1 | CASSVSGTSGYNEQFF | TGCGCCAGCAGCGTAAGCGGGACTAGCGGGTACAATGAGCAGTTCTTC
TRBD2 | few | TRBJ2-5 | TRBV29-1 | CSVDGAGDTQETQYF | TGCAGCGTTGACGGAGCGGGGGACACCCAAGAGACCCAGTACTTC
- | - | TRBJ2-5 | TRBV6-5 | CASSHPLDFGKTQYF | TGTGCCAGCAGCCACCCACTGGACTTTGGGAAGACCCAGTACTTC
- | few | TRBJ1-2 | TRBV16 | CASSLQQAVHTF | TGTGCCAGCAGCCTCCAACAGGCGGTTCACACCTTC
- | - | TRBJ2-3 | TRBV29-1 | CSVGGADTQYF | TGCAGCGTTGGGGGAGCAGATACGCAGTATTTT
- | few | TRBJ2-3 | TRBV4-1 | CASSARITDTQYF | TGCGCCAGCAGCGCCCGTATCACAGATACGCAGTATTTT
TRBD1 | - | TRBJ2-7 | TRBV15 | CATSSPSRGRSYEQYF | TGTGCCACCAGCAGCCCGTCCAGGGGGAGATCCTACGAGCAGTACTTC
- | - | TRBJ2-1 | TRBV29-1 | CSVAAESNNEQFF | TGCAGCGTTGCGGCAGAGAGCAACAATGAGCAGTTCTTC
TRBD1 | few | TRBJ1-1 | TRBV5-6 | CASSFRDRGRRNTEAFF | TGTGCCAGCAGCTTTCGGGACAGGGGGCGACGGAACACTGAAGCTTTCTTT
TRBD2 | - | TRBJ2-5 | TRBV30 | CAWSLAGGRETQYF | TGTGCCTGGAGTCTAGCGGGGGGGCGGGAGACCCAGTACTTC
TRBD2 | - | TRBJ2-3 | TRBV30 | CAWSVLAGVDTQYF | TGTGCCTGGAGTGTACTAGCGGGGGTAGATACGCAGTATTTT
TRBD1 | few | TRBJ2-1 | TRBV5-1 | CASSPDREYNEQFF | TGCGCCAGCAGCCCGGACAGGGAATACAATGAGCAGTTCTTC
- | few | TRBJ2-1 | TRBV19 | CASSMRTYNEQFF | TGTGCCAGTAGTATGCGCACCTACAATGAGCAGTTCTTC
- | once | TRBJ2-1 | TRBV4-1 | CASSQDEREQFF | TGCGCCAGCAGCCAAGATGAACGAGAGCAGTTCTTC
TRBD1 | - | TRBJ2-1 | TRBV2 | CASRDRAGDEQFF | TGTGCCAGCCGGGACAGGGCCGGTGATGAGCAGTTCTTC
- | - | TRBJ2-3 | TRBV27 | CASRFSPDTQYF | TGTGCCAGCAGATTCAGTCCCGATACGCAGTATTTT
- | - | TRBJ2-4 | TRBV2 | CASSPPLAKNIQYF | TGTGCCAGCAGCCCTCCTCTAGCCAAAAACATTCAGTACTTC
TRBD1 | - | TRBJ2-7 | TRBV7-9 | CASRQGIDEQYF | TGTGCCAGTCGACAGGGTATCGACGAGCAGTACTTC
- | - | TRBJ2-5 | TRBV29-1 | CSVDRPGESVRKETQYF | TGCAGCGTTGATAGGCCAGGGGAGTCGGTGAGAAAAGAGACCCAGTACTTC
- | - | TRBJ2-5 | TRBV5-1 | CASNLLGGPGETQYF | TGCGCCAGCAACCTTCTCGGTGGACCGGGGGAGACCCAGTACTTC
- | few | TRBJ1-4 | TRBV27 | CASSLGYAGTNEKLFF | TGTGCCAGCAGCCTGGGCTACGCGGGCACTAATGAAAAACTGTTTTTT
- | - | TRBJ1-6 | TRBV4-1 | CASSQAGVGSPLHF | TGCGCCAGCAGCCAAGCAGGGGTGGGGTCACCCCTCCACTTT
- | - | TRBJ2-5 | TRBV28 | CASSPDPGVETQYF | TGTGCCAGCAGTCCGGATCCGGGGGTTGAGACCCAGTACTTC
- | - | TRBJ1-1 | TRBV11-2 | CASSAYPSGSTEAFF | TGTGCCAGCAGCGCATACCCATCGGGGAGCACTGAAGCTTTCTTT
TRBD2 | few | TRBJ2-2 | TRBV7-8 | CASSLGGIAGATGELFF | TGTGCCAGCAGCTTAGGAGGGATAGCGGGGGCCACCGGGGAGCTGTTTTTT
TRBD1 | - | TRBJ1-2 | TRBV5-1 | CASSPTGTNYGYTF | TGCGCCAGCAGCCCGACAGGGACTAACTATGGCTACACCTTC
- | - | TRBJ1-5 | TRBV7-9 | CASSSEVSPNQPQHF | TGTGCCAGCAGCTCCGAAGTAAGCCCGAATCAGCCCCAGCATTTT